Here is one TCR beta chain with its context. The use of a sample-barcoded 5' primer and a J-beta primer mix characterized a second PCR of about 7 to 12 cycles. Via MiXCR, TCRdb re-called the 5' RACE reads, giving one row per CDR3 protein. The table includes 450,000 to 650,000 distinct CDR3 sequences, under 30% detected once. CDR1 DFQATT and CDR2 SNEGSKA come from the germline V gene (reference sequence). CDR3 length: 16 residues. The V segment lost 1 base and the J segment 2 bases; nucleotides outside the gene matches: 7. This specimen belongs to a study of blood T cells in healthy people across ages. These data also formed part of another study, on T cells of mothers and their children. That source adds: Thymic selection, a shaping force on TCR recombination output, acts similarly in related and unrelated pairs.

V gene TRBV20-1 combines with J gene TRBJ2-5; 10 bases line up with TRBD2. The sample taken for sequencing was blood. The clonotype comes from a boy younger than 18 in good health. In DNA form, the CDR3 reads TGCAGTGCTAGAGGGCTAGCGGGGGTGAGGCAAGAGACCCAGTACTTC. Its translation is CSARGLAGVRQETQYF.